This TCR beta chain stems from a study of blood T cell repertoires in COVID-19. Overall study context: COVID-19 samples, acute and convalescent, were from the United States, Italy and Spain. Sample material is recorded as cDNA or gDNA derived from T cells, B-cell-depleted T cells, or PBMCs.

Trimming pared 11 bases from V and 7 bases from J, leaving 17 bases between. Looked up from germline, CDR1 is SNHLY and CDR2 is FYNNEI. The CDR3 has 12 amino acids. Original handling: Estimation of nucleated cell counts relied on the amplification of reference gene primers. The method was immunoSEQ multiplex PCR; TCRdb's version includes in-frame clones alone and lacks a portion of them. V and J calls and clone size are given by that table; D and trimming were obtained from the DNA. The sample lists fewer than 300,000 clones, approximately 91% occurring once. This clone was detected only a few times. The genes are TRBV2 and TRBJ1-2; tentatively, D is TRBD1 (5 bases). The origin of this receptor is a man aged 18 to 35 with active or convalescent COVID-19. The sequenced material came from peripheral blood. The CDR3 loop is CALNGGVGGYTF. The CDR3 region has the DNA TGTGCCTTGAATGGGGGGGTCGGTGGCTACACCTTC.